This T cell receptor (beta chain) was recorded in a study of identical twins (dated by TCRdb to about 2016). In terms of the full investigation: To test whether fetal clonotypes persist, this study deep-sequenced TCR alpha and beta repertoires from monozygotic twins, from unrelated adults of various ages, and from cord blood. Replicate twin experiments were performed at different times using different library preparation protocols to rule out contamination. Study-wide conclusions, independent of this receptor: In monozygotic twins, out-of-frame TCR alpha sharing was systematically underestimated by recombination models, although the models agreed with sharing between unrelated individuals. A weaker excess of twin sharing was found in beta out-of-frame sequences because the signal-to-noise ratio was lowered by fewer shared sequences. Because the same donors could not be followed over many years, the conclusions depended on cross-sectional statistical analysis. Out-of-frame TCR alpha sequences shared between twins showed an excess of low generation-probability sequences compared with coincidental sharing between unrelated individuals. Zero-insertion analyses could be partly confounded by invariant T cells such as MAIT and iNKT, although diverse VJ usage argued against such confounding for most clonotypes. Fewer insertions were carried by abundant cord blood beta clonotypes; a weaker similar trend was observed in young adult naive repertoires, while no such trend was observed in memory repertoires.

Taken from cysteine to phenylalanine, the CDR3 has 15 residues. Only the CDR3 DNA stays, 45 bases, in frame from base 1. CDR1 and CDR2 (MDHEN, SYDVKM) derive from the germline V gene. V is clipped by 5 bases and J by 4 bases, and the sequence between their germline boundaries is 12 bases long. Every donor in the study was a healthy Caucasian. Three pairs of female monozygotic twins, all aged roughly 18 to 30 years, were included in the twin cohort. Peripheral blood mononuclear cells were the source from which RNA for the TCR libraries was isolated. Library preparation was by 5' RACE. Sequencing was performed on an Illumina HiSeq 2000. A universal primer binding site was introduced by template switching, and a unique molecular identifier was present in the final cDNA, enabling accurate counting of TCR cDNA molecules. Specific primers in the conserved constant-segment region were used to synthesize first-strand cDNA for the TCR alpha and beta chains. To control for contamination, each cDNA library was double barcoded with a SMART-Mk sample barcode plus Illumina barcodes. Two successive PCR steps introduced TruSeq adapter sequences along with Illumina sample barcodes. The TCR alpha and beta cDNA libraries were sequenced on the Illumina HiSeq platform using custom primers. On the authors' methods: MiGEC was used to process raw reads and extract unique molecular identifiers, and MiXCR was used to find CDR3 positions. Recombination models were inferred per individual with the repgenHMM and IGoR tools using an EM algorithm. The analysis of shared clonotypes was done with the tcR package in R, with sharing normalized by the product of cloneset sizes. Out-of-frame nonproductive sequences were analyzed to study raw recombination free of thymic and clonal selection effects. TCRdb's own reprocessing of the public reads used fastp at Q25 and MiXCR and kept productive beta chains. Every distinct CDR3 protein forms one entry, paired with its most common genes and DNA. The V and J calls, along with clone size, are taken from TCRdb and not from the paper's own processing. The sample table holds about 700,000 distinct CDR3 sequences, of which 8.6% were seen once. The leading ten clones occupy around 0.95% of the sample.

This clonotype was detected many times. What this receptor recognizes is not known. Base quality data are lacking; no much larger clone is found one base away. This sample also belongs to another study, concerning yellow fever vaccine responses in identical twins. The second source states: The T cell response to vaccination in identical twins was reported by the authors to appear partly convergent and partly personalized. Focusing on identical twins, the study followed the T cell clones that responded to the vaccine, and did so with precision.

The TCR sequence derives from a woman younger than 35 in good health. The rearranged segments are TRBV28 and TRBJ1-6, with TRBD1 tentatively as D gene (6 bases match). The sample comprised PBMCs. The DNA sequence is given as TGTGCCAGCAGTACCACCCAGGGGTATAATTCACCCCTCCACTTT. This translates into CASSTTQGYNSPLHF.